This TCR beta chain was sequenced during a study of human T cells and chemical hapten exposure. Each CDR3 protein is one row after TCRdb ran MiXCR on the RACE reads. Among approximately 110,000 distinct CDR3 sequences, roughly a tenth were seen once, and the ten largest hold 2.5% to 3.5%. This clonotype was recorded at least ten times. The CDR3 covers 16 residues. J was trimmed by 0 bases and V by 3 bases; bases with no gene match: 4. Germline assignment: CDR1 SGHAT and CDR2 FQNNGV. Time point indicated: patch test 2, 6 weeks after DPC sensitization. As for treatment: therapeutic diphenylcyclopropenone sensitization with weekly scalp DPC.

The receptor comes from a woman in her thirties or forties with alopecia areata. Some clones in this sample may be carry-over from other donors' samples. The chain has TRBV11-2 and TRBJ2-7; 11 bases fit TRBD2. The sequenced sample was whole blood, obtained in connection with sensitization to the hapten diphenylcyclopropenone (DPC). In nucleotides, the CDR3 is TGTGCCAGCAGCTTTAGACTAGCGGGGAGCTCCTACGAGCAGTACTTC. Its translation: CASSFRLAGSSYEQYF.